One TCR beta chain is described in this entry. This clonotype was seen a few times. Its antigen is unknown. Qualities for individual bases were not recorded, and no much larger clone is one base off. The reads were generated on an Illumina NovaSeq 6000. TCRalpha and TCRbeta cDNA libraries were constructed by 5'RACE with constant-segment primers, with sample barcodes and unique molecular identifiers being introduced. Trizol reagent was used to extract RNA from every sample. The libraries were amplified in two PCR steps, and the second step added a second sample barcode and Illumina TruSeq adapters. Sequencing of the libraries was done on an Illumina NovaSeq, producing 2 x 150 bp paired-end reads. In the source study's methods: Reads were demultiplexed and collapsed into UMI-guided consensus sequences with migec v1.2.7. Using mixcr v2.1.11, UMI consensuses were aligned to TRA and TRB V and J templates and then assembled into clonotypes. A clonotype was counted as expanded or contracted only if both edgeR and NoisET called the change significant, with noise models trained on biological replicates. For edgeR calls, a false discovery rate-adjusted p below 0.01 and a log2 fold-change threshold of 1 were applied. PCA with hierarchical clustering of max-normalized trajectories of the 1000 most abundant clonotypes was used as exploratory dynamics analysis. Separately sequenced CD4+ and CD8+ repertoires were used to assign the CD4 or CD8 phenotype of responding clones. TCRdb applied fastp at Q25 and MiXCR to the public reads, then kept only in-frame beta chains. Each CDR3 protein gets just one entry, which takes the most common genes and DNA from the rows behind it. V and J calls and clone size were set by TCRdb, not the authors. Here the sample has roughly 410,000 distinct CDR3 sequences; approximately 25% occur a single time. Around 8.7% of the sample belongs to the ten largest clones.

Germline trimming amounts to 5 bases on V and 10 bases on J, with 21 as the count of junction bases outside the gene matches. Including the terminal cysteine and phenylalanine, the CDR3 comprises 17 residues. Just CDR3 DNA is preserved here, 51 bases in frame from base 1. These data come from a study of T-cell memory formation after mild COVID-19 (dated by TCRdb to 2020 to 2022). Describing the broader study: TCR sequence clusters from the two donors were found to be largely donor specific. In two donors, T-cell clones that expanded and contracted after mild COVID-19 were followed by sequencing TCRalpha and TCRbeta repertoires longitudinally. Two young, previously healthy adult volunteers, one female and one male, were included in the cohort. Points the paper makes about the study in general: Balanced CD4/CD8 phenotypes were observed for clones contracting from day 15 to 85, whereas a bias towards CD4+ was observed for a second wave of clones expanding from day 15 to 37. The study covered only a couple of mild cases, and larger cohorts including severe cases with pre-infection samples were considered necessary. Some responding clones were detected in pre-infection memory, which suggested that pre-existing cross-reactive memory T cells had joined the SARS-CoV-2 response. Contracting CD4+ clones were found mainly in CM and EM memory subsets, while CD8+ clones were enriched in EMRA. SARS-CoV-2 specificity of the second-wave clones peaking on day 37 was not confirmed.

Ficoll-Paque density gradient centrifugation was the method used to isolate PBMCs. The TCR originated in an adult woman who had mild COVID-19 (a few samples of this study predate the infection). The sample titles of this study are shuffled in the database, so cell type and time point are left out; the donor was told from shared clones. The receptor chain draws on TRBV12-3 or TRBV12-4 and TRBJ1-1; the central 8 bases match TRBD1. Material for sequencing was PBMCs or a T cell subset sorted from them (not recorded which). The DNA sequence is given as TGTGCCAGCAGTCCGGGACAGGAGCTTGGTATGGTATTAGGAGCTTTCTTT. Translated, it reads CASSPGQELGMVLGAFF.